One and the same sample provided the 20 T cell receptor beta chains below, sequenced in a study of metastatic and nonmetastatic thyroid tumors. TCRdb re-called clones via MiXCR from the PCR reads. Found here are about 35,000 clones, 25% to 35% of them singletons; the top ten hold 6.5% to 9%. All patients reached thyroid surgery having received no treatment beforehand. The material sequenced was blood. The origin of the receptors is a female donor with papillary thyroid cancer or a benign thyroid nodule (not recorded which). Some clones in this sample may be carry-over from other donors' samples.

This clone was recorded at least ten times. The chain carries TRBV11-3 and TRBJ2-7; 8 bases map to TRBD2. The V segment lost 0 bases and the J segment 5 bases; nucleotides outside the gene matches: 6. CDR3 length equals 15 residues. The germline V gene has CDR1 SGHNT and CDR2 YENEEA. The CDR3 sequence: CASSLEGLAGHEQYF. CDR3 DNA sequence: TGTGCCAGCAGCTTAGAGGGCCTAGCGGGCCACGAGCAGTACTTC. The full variable domain, rest sourced from reference TRBV11-3 and TRBJ2-7, is EAGVVQSPRYKIIEKKQPVAFWCNPISGHNTLYWYLQNLGQGPELLIRYENEEAVDDSQLPKDRFSAERLKGVDSTLKIQPAELGDSAVYLCASSLEGLAGHEQYFGPGTRLTVT.

The chain has TRBV28 and TRBJ2-7, with TRBD1 as a possible D gene (6 bases). Germline V CDR1 and CDR2: MDHEN, SYDVKM. The CDR3 is 13 residues long. V dropped 6 bases and J dropped 5 bases, with 14 bases sitting between them. In nucleotides, the CDR3 is TGTGCCAGCAGGCTGACAGGTGGCAACGAGCAGTACTTC. As protein: CASRLTGGNEQYF.

Turning to this clone: The CDR3 ends on some other residue instead of the conserved phenylalanine or tryptophan, so this is likely a read error. The gene calls are TRBV7-8 and TRBJ2-7; unclear D gene. Trimming removed 4 bases at V and 3 bases at J, with 10 bases between. The CDR3 length is 13 residues. Germline CDR1 SGHVS, CDR2 FQNEAQ. CDR3 nucleotide sequence: TGTGCCAGCAGCTCTTCTGTGTTCTACGAGCAGTACCTC. Amino acids: CASSSSVFYEQYL.

This clone was seen a single time. CDR3 nucleotide sequence: TGTGCCAGCAGCTCCTCGGACAGGGCCGTGGAGTATTTT. Translation: CASSSSDRAVEYF. The chain carries TRBV11-1 and TRBJ2-3, with 8 bases matching TRBD1. The V gene end was trimmed by 4 bases and the J gene end by 13 bases; junction bases not matched to a gene: 10. From germline, CDR1 is SGHAT and CDR2 FQDESV (reference sequence). CDR3 length: 13 amino acids.

This clone was detected a few times. The chain employs TRBV4-2 and TRBJ1-5, with TRBD1 as a possible D gene (6 bases). Germline CDR1 LGHNA, CDR2 YNFKEQ. Trimming cost V 8 bases and J 7 bases, with 18 bases left between them. CDR3 size: 14 residues. DNA of the CDR3: TGTGCCAGCGGGGGCGGGGGGTCTGGCCAGCCCCAGCATTTT. Translation: CASGGGGSGQPQHF.

This chain connects TRBV14 to TRBJ1-2, with no clear D. Trimming took off 5 bases at V and 3 bases at J, with 10 bases between the two ends. Germline CDR1 reads SGHDN; CDR2 reads FVKESK. CDR3 length: 13 amino acids. DNA of the CDR3: TGTGCCAGCAGCTTGGACGGGTACTATGGCTACACCTTC. Protein: CASSLDGYYGYTF.

This clone was detected ten times or more. The chain uses TRBV4-1 and TRBJ1-6; the match to TRBD1 covers 9 bases. The CDR3 contains 16 residues. J lost 10 bases, V lost 3 bases, and 10 bases had no gene match. Germline V lookup: CDR1 MGHRA, CDR2 YSYEKL. For the CDR3, the DNA is TGCGCCAGCAGCCAGTACGGGACAGGGCCGGAGTCACCCCTCCACTTT. Translation gives CASSQYGTGPESPLHF.

Regarding this clone: At one end the junction does not follow the germline gene, possibly because of a read error. This chain links TRBV20-1 with TRBJ2-1; D not resolved. The CDR3 has 11 residues. The germline V gene has CDR1 DFQATT and CDR2 SNEGSKA (reference sequence). The CDR3 protein is CSASQRYDQFF. CDR3 DNA sequence: TGCAGTGCTAGCCAAAGGTATGACCAGTTCTTC.

This clone was counted at least ten times. The CDR3 DNA follows: TGTGCCAGCGGGGGACAGGGACACCAGCCCCAGCATTTT. It specifies CASGGQGHQPQHF. V gene TRBV11-2 combines with J gene TRBJ1-5; 9 positions agree with TRBD1. The V gene's germline CDR1 is SGHAT and CDR2 FQNNGV. CDR3 length: 13 residues. V dropped 8 bases and J dropped 7; count of bases not matched to a gene: 6.

This clone has just a few counts. The chain carries TRBV10-2 and TRBJ1-2; 12 positions match TRBD1. The V gene end was trimmed by 6 bases and the J gene end by 8 bases; junction bases not matched to a gene: 10. The CDR3 sequence is 15 residues long. Germline V lookup: CDR1 WSHSY, CDR2 SAAADI. The DNA of the CDR3 is TGCGCCAGCAGAGCGGGACAGGGGGCGTTAAGGGGCTACACCTTC. This encodes CASRAGQGALRGYTF.

This clone occurred many times. The chain joins TRBV6-4 to TRBJ2-3; D is undetermined. This CDR3 has 13 residues. The germline CDR1 and CDR2 sequences are MRHNA and SNTAGT. Trimming took 2 bases from V and 0 from J, leaving 3 bases between them. The CDR3 protein is CASSDGSTDTQYF. Here the CDR3 DNA reads TGTGCCAGCAGTGACGGGAGCACAGATACGCAGTATTTT.

Many counts were recorded for this clone. The chain recombines TRBV11-3 with TRBJ1-2; D is unresolved. V dropped 5 bases and J dropped 5 bases, with 12 bases sitting between them. The CDR3 sequence is 13 residues long. The V gene's germline CDR1 is SGHNT and CDR2 YENEEA. This CDR3 is CASSAPPGYGYTF. CDR3 coding DNA: TGTGCCAGCAGCGCACCCCCTGGGTATGGCTACACCTTC.

V and J are TRBV5-8 and TRBJ2-7; 8 bases line up with TRBD1. This CDR3 is built from 13 residues. Germline V gene lookup returns CDR1 SGHTS and CDR2 YDEGEE. V lost 9 bases, J lost 5 bases, and 10 bases stayed unmatched. CDR3 in DNA: TGTGCCATCATCTGGGACAGGTGCGACGAGCAGTACTTC. It codes for CAIIWDRCDEQYF.

This clone is labeled as medium-sized. V is TRBV24-1 and J is TRBJ1-6; 9 nucleotides agree with TRBD1. Germline values: CDR1 KGHDR, CDR2 SFDVKD. V shed 9 bases and J 12 bases; nucleotides not matched to a gene: 5. There are 12 residues in the CDR3. CDR3 nucleotide sequence: TGTGCCACCTCACAGGGGGCGCGACCCCTCCACTTT. Encoded protein: CATSQGARPLHF.

This clone was seen at least ten times. The chain has TRBV30 and TRBJ1-6, with D perhaps matching TRBD1 (6 bases). This CDR3 spans 14 amino acids. CDR1 and CDR2 (germline): GTSNPN, SVGIG (reference sequence). The V end lost 4 bases, the J end lost 9 bases, and 16 bases lay between the germline ends. The CDR3 DNA is TGTGCCTGGACGGGGGCCCTGAGTGGTTCACCCCTCCACTTT. The encoded protein is CAWTGALSGSPLHF.

This clone was counted ten times or more. V usage is TRBV6-1 and J usage is TRBJ2-5; D could derive from TRBD1 or TRBD2 (5 bases each). This CDR3 comprises 13 residues. Deletions cut 6 bases from V and 1 base from J, with 9 bases between. Germline V lookup: CDR1 MNHNS, CDR2 SASEGT. The CDR3 here is CASSTGTQETQYF. CDR3 in DNA: TGTGCCAGCAGCACCGGGACCCAAGAGACCCAGTACTTC.

This clone was counted many times. V gene TRBV4-1 combines with J gene TRBJ1-3; D might be TRBD1 (6 bases). Germline assignment: CDR1 MGHRA and CDR2 YSYEKL. Trimming pared 2 bases from V and 0 bases from J, leaving 8 bases between. The CDR3 sequence is 15 residues long. The CDR3 DNA is TGCGCCAGCAGCCAACCGACAGGCTCTGGAAACACCATATATTTT. Residues: CASSQPTGSGNTIYF.

This clone was recorded once. The chain is built from TRBV20-1 and TRBJ1-5; D perhaps matches TRBD1 (5 bases). Germline V gene lookup returns CDR1 DFQATT and CDR2 SNEGSKA (reference sequence). The CDR3 has 15 amino acids. Deletions cut 3 bases from V and 0 bases from J, with 12 bases between. Here the CDR3 DNA reads TGCAGTGCTAGTTCGGGGGATTATAGCAATCAGCCCCAGCATTTT. This encodes CSASSGDYSNQPQHF.

V usage is TRBV20-1 and J usage is TRBJ2-7; D remains ambiguous. Looked up from germline, CDR1 is DFQATT and CDR2 is SNEGSKA (reference sequence). The V end lost 3 bases, the J end lost 5 bases, and 11 bases lay between the germline ends. The CDR3 totals 12 residues. CDR3 in amino acids: CSASWQLDEQYF. The CDR3 nucleotides read TGCAGTGCTAGCTGGCAGCTCGACGAGCAGTACTTC.

This clone was detected a few times. CDR3 nucleotide sequence: TGTGCCAGCAGTTTCAGTTTGGGGAATCAGCCCCAGCATTTT. The encoded protein is CASSFSLGNQPQHF. The chain links TRBV12-3 or TRBV12-4 to TRBJ1-5; D uncertain. The length of the CDR3 is 14 residues. V was clipped by 3 bases and J by 4 bases, with 10 bases between them.